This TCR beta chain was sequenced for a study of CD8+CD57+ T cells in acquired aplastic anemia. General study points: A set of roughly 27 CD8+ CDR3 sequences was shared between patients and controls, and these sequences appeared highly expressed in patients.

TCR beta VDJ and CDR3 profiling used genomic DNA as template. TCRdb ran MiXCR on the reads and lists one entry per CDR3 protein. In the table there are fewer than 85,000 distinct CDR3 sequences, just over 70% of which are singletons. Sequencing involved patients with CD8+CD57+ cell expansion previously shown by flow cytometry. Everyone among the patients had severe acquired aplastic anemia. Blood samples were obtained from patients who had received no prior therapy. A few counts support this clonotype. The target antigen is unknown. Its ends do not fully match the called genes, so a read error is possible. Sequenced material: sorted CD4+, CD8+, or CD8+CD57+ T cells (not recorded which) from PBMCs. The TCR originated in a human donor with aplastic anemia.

CDR3 in amino acids: CSAGDREPYEQYF. DNA for the CDR3: TGCAGTGCTGGAGACAGGGAACCTTACGAGCAGTACTTC. The rearrangement links TRBV20-1 to TRBJ2-7, with 7 bases aligning to TRBD1. Germline values: CDR1 DFQATT, CDR2 SNEGSKA (reference sequence). The CDR3 totals 13 residues.